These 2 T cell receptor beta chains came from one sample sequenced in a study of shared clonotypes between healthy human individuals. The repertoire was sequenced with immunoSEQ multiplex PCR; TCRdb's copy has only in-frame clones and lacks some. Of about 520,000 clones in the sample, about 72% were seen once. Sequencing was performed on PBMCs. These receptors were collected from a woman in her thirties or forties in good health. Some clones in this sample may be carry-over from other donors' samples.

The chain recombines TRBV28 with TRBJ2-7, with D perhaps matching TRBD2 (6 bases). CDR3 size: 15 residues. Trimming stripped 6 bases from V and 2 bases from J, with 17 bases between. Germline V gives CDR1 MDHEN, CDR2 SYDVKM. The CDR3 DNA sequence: TGTGCCAGCAGCCGGGCGGGCGGGGAGACCTACGAGCAGTACTTC. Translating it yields CASSRAGGETYEQYF. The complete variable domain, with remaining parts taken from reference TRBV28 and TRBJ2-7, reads DVKVTQSSRYLVKRTGEKVFLECVQDMDHENMFWYRQDPGLGLRLIYFSYDVKMKEKGDIPEGYSVSREKKERFSLILESASTNQTSMYLCASSRAGGETYEQYFGPGTRLTVT.

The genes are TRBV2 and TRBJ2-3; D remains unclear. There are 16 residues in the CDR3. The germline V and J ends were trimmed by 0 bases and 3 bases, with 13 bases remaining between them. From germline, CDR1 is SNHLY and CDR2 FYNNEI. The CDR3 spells CASSEAVLATTDTQYF. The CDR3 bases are TGTGCCAGCAGTGAAGCCGTCTTAGCAACAACAGATACGCAGTATTTT.